This passage covers 11 T cell receptor beta chains from one sample sequenced in a study of regulatory T cells in long-lasting Graves disease. iRepertoire HTBI primers and Arm-PCR of CDR3 regions built TCR beta libraries. TCRdb analysed the multiplex PCR reads with MiXCR anew, one entry per CDR3 protein. The sample has about 320,000 distinct CDR3 sequences; about 18% are singletons. Noted time point: newly diagnosed GD, antithyroid drugs for less than 3 months. PBMC-extracted RNA yielded the TCR library. The sequences come from peripheral blood mononuclear cells (PBMCs), collected at new diagnosis, from a patient treated with antithyroid drugs. The receptor set was obtained from a female donor with Graves disease.

The table lists this clonotype with many counts. The V and J genes are TRBV14 and TRBJ2-1; tentatively, D is TRBD2 (6 bases). From germline, CDR1 is SGHDN and CDR2 FVKESK. V gave up 1 base and J gave up 4 bases, with 14 bases separating them. The CDR3 sequence is 16 residues long. CDR3 loop: CASSQGSGHLYNEQFF. The CDR3 nucleotides read TGTGCCAGCAGCCAAGGCAGCGGGCACTTATACAATGAGCAGTTCTTC.

As for this clonotype: A read error may be the cause here, since a much bigger clone is one base away. The rearrangement joins TRBV7-2 to TRBJ2-1; 11 bases align to TRBD2. The J call may be mistaken, given a closer DNA end match to TRBJ2-5. The CDR3 sequence is 15 residues long. The V gene's germline CDR1 is SGHTA and CDR2 FQGNSA. CDR3 in amino acids: CASRPKTSGIETQYF. In DNA form, the CDR3 reads TGTGCCAGCAGACCTAAGACTAGCGGGATTGAGACCCAGTACTTC.

Only a few counts were recorded for this clonotype. This sequence joins TRBV25-1 and TRBJ2-3; D may be TRBD2 (5 bases). CDR3 length equals 15 residues. V was cut by 2 bases and J by 4 bases, with 13 bases left in between. Looked up from germline, CDR1 is MGHDK and CDR2 is SYGVNS. In DNA, the CDR3 is TGTGCCAGCAGTGAAGATCGGGGTCCCTCAGATACGCAGTATTTT. Protein: CASSEDRGPSDTQYF.

This clonotype was counted only a few times. V and J are TRBV24-1 and TRBJ2-7; TRBD2 agrees at 8 bases. Germline CDR1 is KGHDR and CDR2 is SFDVKD. With 0 bases clipped from V and 2 bases from J, the junction kept 2 bases outside the gene matches. The length of the CDR3 is 15 residues. The CDR3 nucleotides read TGTGCCACCAGTGATTTGTCGGGGGGGACCTACGAGCAGTACTTC. Translated, it gives CATSDLSGGTYEQYF.

This clonotype has ten or more counts. The chain is built from TRBV27 and TRBJ2-1, with D unclear. The germline V gene has CDR1 MNHEY and CDR2 SMNVEV (reference sequence). V lost 2 bases and J 2 bases, leaving 4 bases between the germline ends. The CDR3 is 13 amino acids. The CDR3 DNA reads TGTGCCAGCAGTTTAATCGCCTACAATGAGCAGTTCTTC. Amino acids: CASSLIAYNEQFF.

The chain couples TRBV4-1 to TRBJ2-1, with TRBD1 identical over 7 bases. V lost 6 bases, J lost 4 bases, and 9 bases stayed unmatched. This CDR3 contains 15 residues. Per the germline V gene, CDR1 is MGHRA and CDR2 is YSYEKL. CDR3 DNA: TGCGCCAGCAGACCCACCAGGGGGAAGTACAATGAGCAGTTCTTC. It encodes CASRPTRGKYNEQFF.

Many counts were recorded for this clonotype. The chain uses TRBV28 and TRBJ2-7, with D hard to call. Trimming took 7 bases from V and 2 from J, leaving 18 bases between them. Germline loops: CDR1 MDHEN, CDR2 SYDVKM. This CDR3 spans 15 amino acids. The CDR3 DNA follows: TGTGCCAGCATTAGTCCGGACGGAAAAGCCTACGAGCAGTACTTC. The encoded protein is CASISPDGKAYEQYF.

The CDR3: CASSVDVPNEQFF. The CDR3 bases are TGTGCCAGCAGCGTCGACGTGCCCAATGAGCAGTTCTTC. This rearrangement joins TRBV7-6 to TRBJ2-1; D ambiguous. The CDR3 sequence is 13 residues long. Trimming stripped 5 bases from V and 6 bases from J, with 11 bases between. Per germline, CDR1 SGHVS and CDR2 FNYEAQ.

With respect to this clonotype: The germline gene is not matched at one end of the junction; a read error may be the cause. The chain has TRBV7-7 and TRBJ2-1, with 11 bases fitting TRBD2. The CDR3 consists of 17 residues. The germline CDR1 and CDR2 sequences are SSHAT and FNYEAQ (reference sequence). DNA for the CDR3: TGTGCTAGCAGCTTAGGGACTAGCGGCCCCGAAGGCAATGAGCAGTTCTTC. It specifies CASSLGTSGPEGNEQFF.

This clonotype has ten or more counts. J is TRBJ2-1 and V is TRBV24-1; 7 positions agree with TRBD2. The V segment lost 3 bases and the J segment 4 bases; nucleotides outside the gene matches: 8. Germline CDR1 reads KGHDR; CDR2 reads SFDVKD. The CDR3 length is 16 residues. DNA of the CDR3: TGTGCCACCAGTGATGGGACTACCCTCTCGTACAATGAGCAGTTCTTC. Amino acids: CATSDGTTLSYNEQFF.

The genes are TRBV6-1 and TRBJ2-2, with a possible D match to TRBD1 (5 bases). Trimming removed 6 bases at V and 0 bases at J, with 11 bases between. CDR1 and CDR2 (germline): MNHNS, SASEGT. The CDR3 sequence is 15 residues long. CDR3 sequence reads: CASRKGATNTGELFF. CDR3 sequence (DNA): TGTGCCAGCAGAAAAGGGGCTACGAACACCGGGGAGCTGTTTTTT.